This TCR beta chain comes out of a study of blood T cell repertoires in COVID-19 (dated by TCRdb to about 2020). For the wider study: Samples covering the acute and convalescent phases of COVID-19 were provided by collaborators in the United States, Italy and Spain. Where HLA class I and class II types were available, the types were taken from metadata supplied by the sample provider, not from assay-based typing. The material from the prospective study consisted of cDNA or gDNA derived from T cells, B-cell-depleted T cells, or PBMCs. A de-identified subject ID, COVID-19 status, age in years and sex were almost always included in the sample metadata. A freely available public database, intended as a resource for researchers studying the immune response to SARS-CoV-2, is where the repertoires were released. Samples were obtained from the ongoing ImmuneRACE study (first 160 participants) and from 1,254 subjects provided by 6 global collaborators. Deeply sampled blood TCRbeta repertoires from subjects exposed to, actively infected with, or recovered from COVID-19 were included in the dataset.

Summary of the overall study and its limitations: The amount of clinical and demographic metadata varied by source and participant and was provided uncurated.

To note about this clone: No antigen is known for it. Per-nucleotide qualities are absent, and no much larger clonotype sits a single base away.

Collaborating institutions collected whole blood in K2EDTA tubes following their own protocols. For TCRbeta analysis, collaborators shipped samples as frozen whole blood, isolated PBMCs, or DNA extracted from either of those sample types. TCRbeta CDR3 regions were amplified from genomic DNA by means of the immunoSEQ Assay, a bias-controlled multiplex PCR. Per the original workflow: The number of nucleated cells in each sample was estimated by amplification of reference gene primers within the assay. To quantify the absolute abundance of each unique TCRbeta CDR3 rearrangement, sequence reads were collapsed and filtered. For each sample, productive Simpson clonality was calculated as the square root of Simpson's diversity index over productive rearrangements. TCRdb limited this immuneACCESS table to in-frame rearrangements with V and J called. A share of clones is missing; checked studies link under half to unresolved V genes, and the rest is unexplained. Clone size and V and J calls were adopted from that table, with D and trimming inferred from the DNA. Across this sample there are 60,000 or so clones, with approximately 90% seen only once. The ten largest clones represent about 9% of the sample.

V lost 1 base and J lost 11 bases; the stretch between them is 11 bases long. Inclusive of the bounding cysteine and phenylalanine, the CDR3 is 13 residues long. The kept DNA is CDR3 alone, 39 bases in frame from the first base. CDR1 is given as SGHTA and CDR2 as FQGNSA, both from the germline V gene. The specimen sequenced was peripheral blood. The TCR was taken from a human donor with active COVID-19. The donor label of this sample is uncertain. The chain was built from TRBV7-2 and TRBJ1-4, with a weak D call of TRBD1 (6 bases match). The sequenced DNA is TGTGCCAGCAGCTTAGTGGCAGGGGAGAAACTGTTTTTT. The encoded protein is CASSLVAGEKLFF.